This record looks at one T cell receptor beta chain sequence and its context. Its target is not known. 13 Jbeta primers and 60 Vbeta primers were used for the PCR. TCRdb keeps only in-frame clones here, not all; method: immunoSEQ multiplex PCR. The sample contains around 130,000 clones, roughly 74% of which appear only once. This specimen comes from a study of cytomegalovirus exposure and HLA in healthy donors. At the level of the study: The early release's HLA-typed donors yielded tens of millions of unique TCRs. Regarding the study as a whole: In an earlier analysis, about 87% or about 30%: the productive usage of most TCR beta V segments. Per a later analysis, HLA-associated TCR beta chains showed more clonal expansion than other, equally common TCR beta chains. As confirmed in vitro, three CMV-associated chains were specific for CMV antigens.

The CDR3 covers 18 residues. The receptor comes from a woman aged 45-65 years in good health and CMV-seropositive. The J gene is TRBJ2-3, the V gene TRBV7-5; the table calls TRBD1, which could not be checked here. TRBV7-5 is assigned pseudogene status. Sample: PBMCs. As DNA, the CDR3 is TGTGTCAGAAGCTTAGGGCACGAAGAGGGGGACAGGTCGGGAACGCAGTATTTT. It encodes CVRSLGHEEGDRSGTQYF.